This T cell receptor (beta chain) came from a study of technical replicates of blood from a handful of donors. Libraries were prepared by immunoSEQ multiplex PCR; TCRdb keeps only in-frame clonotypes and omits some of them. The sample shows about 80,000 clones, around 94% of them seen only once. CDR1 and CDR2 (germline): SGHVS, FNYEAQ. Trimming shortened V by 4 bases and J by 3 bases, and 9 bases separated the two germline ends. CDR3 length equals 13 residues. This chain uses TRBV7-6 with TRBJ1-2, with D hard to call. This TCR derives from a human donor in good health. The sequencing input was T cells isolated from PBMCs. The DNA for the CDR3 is TGTGCCAGCAGCTCGTCCGACTACTATGGCTACACCTTC. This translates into CASSSSDYYGYTF. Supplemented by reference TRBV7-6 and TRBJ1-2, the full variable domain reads GAGVSQSPRYKVTKRGQDVALRCDPISGHVSLYWYRQALGQGPEFLTYFNYEAQQDKSGLPNDRFSAERPEGSISTLTIQRTEQRDSAMYRCASSSSDYYGYTFGSGTRLTVV.